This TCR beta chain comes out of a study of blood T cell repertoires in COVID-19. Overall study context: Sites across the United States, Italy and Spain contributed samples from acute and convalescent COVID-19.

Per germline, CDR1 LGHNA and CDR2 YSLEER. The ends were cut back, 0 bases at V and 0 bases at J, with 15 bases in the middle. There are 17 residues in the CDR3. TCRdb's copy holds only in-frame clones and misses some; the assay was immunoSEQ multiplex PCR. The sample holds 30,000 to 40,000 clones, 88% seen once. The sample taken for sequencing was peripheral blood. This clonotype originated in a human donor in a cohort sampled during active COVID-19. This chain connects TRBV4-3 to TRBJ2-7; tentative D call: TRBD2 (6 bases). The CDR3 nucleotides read TGCGCCAGCAGCCAAGAGACCGGGACTCCGCTCTCCTACGAGCAGTACTTC. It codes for CASSQETGTPLSYEQYF.